This paragraph reports one T cell receptor beta chain. The germline gives CDR1 SNHLY, CDR2 FYNNEI. Trimming at V came to 3 bases and at J to 9 bases, leaving 4 bases not matched to a gene. This CDR3 is built from 12 residues. This specimen comes from a study of human T cells and chemical hapten exposure. Each CDR3 protein is one row after TCRdb ran MiXCR on the 5' RACE reads. The table lists about 140,000 distinct CDR3 sequences, 3.5% to 5% of them singletons. The authors extracted total RNA from unfractionated whole blood. This receptor was obtained from a female donor in good health. The chain uses TRBV2 and TRBJ1-2; 7 nucleotides match TRBD1. CDR3 residues: CASSERDSRYTF. CDR3 DNA sequence: TGTGCCAGCAGTGAGCGGGACAGCCGCTACACCTTC.